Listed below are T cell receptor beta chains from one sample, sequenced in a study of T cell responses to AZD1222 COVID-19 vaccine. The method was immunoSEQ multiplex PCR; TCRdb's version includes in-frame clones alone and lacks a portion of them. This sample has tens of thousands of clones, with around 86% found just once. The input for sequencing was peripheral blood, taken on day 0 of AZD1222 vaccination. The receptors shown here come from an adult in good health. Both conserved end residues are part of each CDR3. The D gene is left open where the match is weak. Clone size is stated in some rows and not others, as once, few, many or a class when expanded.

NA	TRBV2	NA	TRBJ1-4	CASSVGDRASRGEKLFF	TGTGCCAGCAGTGTCGGGGATAGGGCCTCTCGGGGGGAAAAACTGTTTTTT
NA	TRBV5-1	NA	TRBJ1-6	CASSLQGENSPLHF	TGCGCCAGCAGCTTGCAGGGTGAAAATTCACCCCTCCACTTT
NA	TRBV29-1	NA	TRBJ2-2	CSVTTGPNTGELFF	TGCAGCGTTACCACTGGACCCAACACCGGGGAGCTGTTTTTT
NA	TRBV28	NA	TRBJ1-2	CASEDSGEVGYGYTF	TGTGCCAGCGAGGACTCGGGGGAAGTCGGGTATGGCTACACCTTC
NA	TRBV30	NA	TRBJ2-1	CAWKNGGYEQFF	TGTGCCTGGAAGAACGGGGGCTATGAGCAGTTCTTC
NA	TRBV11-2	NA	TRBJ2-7	CASSSGVIYEQYF	TGTGCCAGCAGCTCTGGAGTCATCTACGAGCAGTACTTC
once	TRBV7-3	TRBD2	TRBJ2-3	CASSKSSGGSTDTQYF	TGTGCCAGCAGCAAATCTAGCGGGGGAAGCACAGATACGCAGTATTTT
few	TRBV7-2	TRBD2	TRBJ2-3	CASSLGLIAGGADTQYF	TGTGCCAGCAGCCTCGGCCTTATAGCGGGGGGGGCAGATACGCAGTATTTT
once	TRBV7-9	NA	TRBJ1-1	CASSSRQNTEAFF	TGTGCCAGCAGCTCTCGACAGAACACTGAAGCTTTCTTT
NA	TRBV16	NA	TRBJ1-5	CASSLTGGPPQHF	TGTGCCAGCAGCCTGACAGGAGGTCCGCCCCAGCATTTT
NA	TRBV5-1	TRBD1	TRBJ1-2	CASSSSGTGGYYGYTF	TGCGCCAGCAGCTCTTCCGGGACAGGGGGCTACTATGGCTACACCTTC
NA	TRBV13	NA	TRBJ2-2	CASSLQGRETGELFF	TGTGCCAGCAGCTTACAAGGAAGAGAGACCGGGGAGCTGTTTTTT
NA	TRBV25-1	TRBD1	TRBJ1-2	CASTKTGVNYGYTF	TGTGCCAGCACCAAGACAGGGGTTAACTATGGCTACACCTTC
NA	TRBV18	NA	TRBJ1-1	CASSPQRTTNTEAFF	TGTGCCAGCTCACCACAAAGGACAACGAACACTGAAGCTTTCTTT
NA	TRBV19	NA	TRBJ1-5	CASSPWDGYSNQPQHF	TGTGCCAGTAGTCCCTGGGACGGATATAGCAATCAGCCCCAGCATTTT
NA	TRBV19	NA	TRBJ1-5	CASSIANSNQPQHF	TGTGCCAGTAGTATAGCGAATAGCAATCAGCCCCAGCATTTT
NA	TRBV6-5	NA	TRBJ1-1	CATSRQVNTEAFF	TGTGCCACGTCTAGACAGGTGAACACTGAAGCTTTCTTT
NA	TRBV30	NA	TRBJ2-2	CAWDGGANTGELFF	TGTGCCTGGGATGGAGGGGCGAACACCGGGGAGCTGTTTTTT
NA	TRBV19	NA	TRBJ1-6	CASSEGPSGDSPLHF	TGTGCCAGTAGTGAGGGACCCTCCGGAGATTCACCCCTCCACTTT
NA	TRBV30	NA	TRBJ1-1	CAWSVPRLEAFF	TGTGCCTGGAGTGTACCCAGGCTTGAAGCTTTCTTT
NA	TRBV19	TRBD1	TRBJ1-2	CASSISGQGKNYGYTF	TGTGCCAGTAGTATAAGTGGACAGGGAAAAAACTATGGCTACACCTTC
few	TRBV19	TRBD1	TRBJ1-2	CASSIAQGVTDYGYTF	TGTGCCAGTAGTATAGCACAGGGGGTGACGGACTATGGCTACACCTTC
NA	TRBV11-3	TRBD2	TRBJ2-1	CASSTTSGGANEQFF	TGTGCCAGCAGCACAACTAGCGGGGGGGCCAATGAGCAGTTCTTC
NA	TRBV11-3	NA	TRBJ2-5	CASSLGGVGETQYF	TGTGCCAGCAGCTTAGGGGGGGTAGGGGAGACCCAGTACTTC
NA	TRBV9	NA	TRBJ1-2	CASSVGPTEHYGYTF	TGTGCCAGCAGCGTAGGACCGACAGAACACTATGGCTACACCTTC
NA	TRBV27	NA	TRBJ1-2	CASSSWADNYGYTF	TGTGCCAGCAGTTCCTGGGCCGATAACTATGGCTACACCTTC
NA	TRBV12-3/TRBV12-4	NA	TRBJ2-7	CASRRTGTYEQYF	TGTGCCAGCAGGAGGACGGGAACCTACGAGCAGTACTTC
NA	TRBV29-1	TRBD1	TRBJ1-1	CSGDRGTEAFF	TGCAGCGGTGACAGGGGTACTGAAGCTTTCTTT
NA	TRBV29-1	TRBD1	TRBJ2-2	CSVYRGTNTGELFF	TGCAGCGTCTACAGGGGGACGAACACCGGGGAGCTGTTTTTT
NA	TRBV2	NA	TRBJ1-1	CASRQNSMNTEAFF	TGTGCCAGCAGGCAGAATAGCATGAACACTGAAGCTTTCTTT